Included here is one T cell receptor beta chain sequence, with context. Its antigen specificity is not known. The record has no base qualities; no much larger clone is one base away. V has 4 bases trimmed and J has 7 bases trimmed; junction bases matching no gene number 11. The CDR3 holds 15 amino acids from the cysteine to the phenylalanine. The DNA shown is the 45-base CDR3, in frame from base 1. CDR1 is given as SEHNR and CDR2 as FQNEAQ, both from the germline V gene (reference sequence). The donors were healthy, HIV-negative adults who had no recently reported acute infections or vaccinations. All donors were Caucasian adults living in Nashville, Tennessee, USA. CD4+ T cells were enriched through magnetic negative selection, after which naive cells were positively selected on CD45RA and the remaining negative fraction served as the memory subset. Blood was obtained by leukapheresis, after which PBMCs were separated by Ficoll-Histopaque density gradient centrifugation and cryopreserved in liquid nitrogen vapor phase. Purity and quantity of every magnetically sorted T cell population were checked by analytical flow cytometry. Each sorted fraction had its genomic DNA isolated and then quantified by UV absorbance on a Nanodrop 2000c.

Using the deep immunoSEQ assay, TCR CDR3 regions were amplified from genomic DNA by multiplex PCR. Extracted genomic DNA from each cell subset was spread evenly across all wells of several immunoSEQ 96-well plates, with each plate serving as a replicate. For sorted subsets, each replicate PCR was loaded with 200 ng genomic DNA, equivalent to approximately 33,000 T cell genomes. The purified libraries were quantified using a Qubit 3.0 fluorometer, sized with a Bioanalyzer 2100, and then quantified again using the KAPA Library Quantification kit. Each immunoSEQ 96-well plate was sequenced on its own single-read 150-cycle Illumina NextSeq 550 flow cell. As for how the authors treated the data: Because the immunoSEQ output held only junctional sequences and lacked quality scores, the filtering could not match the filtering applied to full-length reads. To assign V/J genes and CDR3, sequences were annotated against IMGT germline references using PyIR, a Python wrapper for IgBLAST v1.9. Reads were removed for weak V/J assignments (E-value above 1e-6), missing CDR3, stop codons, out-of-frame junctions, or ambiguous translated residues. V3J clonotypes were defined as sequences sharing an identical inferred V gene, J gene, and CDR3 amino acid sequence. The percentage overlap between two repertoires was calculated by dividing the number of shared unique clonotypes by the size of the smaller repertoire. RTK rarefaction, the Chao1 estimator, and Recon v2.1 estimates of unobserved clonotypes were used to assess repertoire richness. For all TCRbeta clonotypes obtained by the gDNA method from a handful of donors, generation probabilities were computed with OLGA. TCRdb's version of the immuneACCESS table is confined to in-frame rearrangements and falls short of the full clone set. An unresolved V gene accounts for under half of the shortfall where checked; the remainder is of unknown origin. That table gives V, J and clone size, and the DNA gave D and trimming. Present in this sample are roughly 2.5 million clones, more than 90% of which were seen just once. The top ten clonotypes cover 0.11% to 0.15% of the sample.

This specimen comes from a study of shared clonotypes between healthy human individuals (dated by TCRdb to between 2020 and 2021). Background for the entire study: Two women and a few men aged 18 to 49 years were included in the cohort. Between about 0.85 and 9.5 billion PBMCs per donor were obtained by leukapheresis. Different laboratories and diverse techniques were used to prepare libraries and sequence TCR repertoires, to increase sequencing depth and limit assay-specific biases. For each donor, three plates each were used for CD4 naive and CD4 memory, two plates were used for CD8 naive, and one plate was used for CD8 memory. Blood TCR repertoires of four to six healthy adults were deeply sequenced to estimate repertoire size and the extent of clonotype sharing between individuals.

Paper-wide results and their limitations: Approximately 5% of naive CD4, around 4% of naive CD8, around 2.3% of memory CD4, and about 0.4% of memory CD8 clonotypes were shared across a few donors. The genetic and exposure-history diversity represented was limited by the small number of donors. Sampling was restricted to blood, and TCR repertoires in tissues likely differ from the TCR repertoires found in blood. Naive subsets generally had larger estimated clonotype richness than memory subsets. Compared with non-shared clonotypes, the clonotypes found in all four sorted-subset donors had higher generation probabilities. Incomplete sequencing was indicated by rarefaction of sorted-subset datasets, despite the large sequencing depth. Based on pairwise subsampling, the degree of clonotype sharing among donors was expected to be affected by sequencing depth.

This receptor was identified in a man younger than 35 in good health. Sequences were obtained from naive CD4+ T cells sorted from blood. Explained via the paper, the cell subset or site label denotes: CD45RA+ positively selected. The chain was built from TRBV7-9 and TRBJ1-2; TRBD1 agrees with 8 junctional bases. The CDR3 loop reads CASSSGQGALSGYTF. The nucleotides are TGTGCCAGCAGCTCTGGCCAGGGGGCTCTATCTGGCTACACCTTC.